Below are 13 T cell receptor beta chains sequenced from a single sample in a study of T-cell memory formation after mild COVID-19. TCRdb re-analysed the 5' RACE reads in MiXCR, keeping a single row per CDR3 protein. Of hundreds of thousands of distinct CDR3 sequences in the sample, around 15% are singletons; the top ten hold roughly 24%. Material: PBMCs or a T cell subset sorted from them (not recorded which). The receptors were sampled from a man between 18 and 35 years old who had mild COVID-19 (a few samples of this study predate the infection). Cell type and time point are not known.

In this sample, this clonotype turned up a few times. CDR3 in amino acids: CASSPPRGGQTQYF. The CDR3 coding sequence is TGTGCCAGCAGCCCCCCCCGGGGGGGCCAGACCCAGTACTTC. V is TRBV7-2 and J is TRBJ2-5, with TRBD2 matching 8 bases. The CDR3 has 14 residues. V lost 5 bases and J lost 6; bases outside the gene matches: 8. Per the germline V gene, CDR1 is SGHTA and CDR2 is FQGNSA.

The chain joins TRBV11-2 to TRBJ2-1; 7 nucleotides line up with TRBD2. V trimming: 3 bases; J trimming: 4 bases; junction bases outside the gene matches: 3. Germline CDR1 is SGHAT and CDR2 is FQNNGV. The CDR3 consists of 14 residues. The CDR3 DNA sequence: TGTGCCAGCAGCTTGAGCGGGGTTTACAATGAGCAGTTCTTC. It specifies CASSLSGVYNEQFF.

This clonotype was counted between two and nine times. The rearrangement joins TRBV6-2 or TRBV6-3 to TRBJ2-7, with D unresolved. V lost 0 bases to trimming and J lost 0 bases, with 12 bases between them. The germline gives CDR1 MNHEY, CDR2 SVGEGT. The CDR3 contains 16 residues. Here the CDR3 reads CASSYSRERHSYEQYF. The CDR3 nucleotides are TGTGCCAGCAGTTACTCGAGAGAGCGCCACTCCTACGAGCAGTACTTC.

This clonotype was observed a handful of times. The V gene is TRBV4-1, the J gene TRBJ2-5, with TRBD2 as a possible D gene (6 bases). In germline, CDR1 is MGHRA, CDR2 YSYEKL. The CDR3 loop spans 16 amino acids. V lost 3 bases, J lost 5 bases, and 19 bases lay in between. The CDR3 protein is CASSHKPSTGEETQYF. The DNA for the CDR3 is TGCGCCAGCAGCCACAAACCTTCGACGGGGGAGGAGACCCAGTACTTC.

The chain couples TRBV14 to TRBJ1-2; 7 bases are a match to TRBD1. The CDR3 sequence is 13 residues long. V trimming: 5 bases; J trimming: 10 bases; junction bases outside the gene matches: 10. The germline gives CDR1 SGHDN, CDR2 FVKESK. CDR3 coding DNA: TGTGCCAGCAGCGCTATCTTGGGACAGTTCTACACCTTC. Amino acids: CASSAILGQFYTF.

The chain uses TRBV3-1 and TRBJ2-2; possibly TRBD2 for D (6 bases). V shed 3 bases and J shed 6 bases, with 17 bases lying between them. CDR1 LGHDT and CDR2 YNNKEL come from the germline V gene (reference sequence). CDR3 length equals 16 residues. The CDR3 nucleotides are TGTGCCAGCAGCCACCAGGCGGGATTTACCGCCGGGGAGCTGTTTTTT. It is translated as CASSHQAGFTAGELFF.

V is TRBV11-2 and J is TRBJ2-1, with unresolved D. Per the germline V gene, CDR1 is SGHAT and CDR2 is FQNNGV. Trimming removed 5 bases at V and 1 base at J, with 12 bases between. The CDR3 spans 15 residues. CDR3 DNA: TGTGCCAGCAGCCCCGACTGGGGATCCTACAATGAGCAGTTCTTC. It specifies CASSPDWGSYNEQFF. The variable domain in full, completed from reference TRBV11-2 and TRBJ2-1, reads EAGVAQSPRYKIIEKRQSVAFWCNPISGHATLYWYQQILGQGPKLLIQFQNNGVVDDSQLPKDRFSAERLKGVDSTLKIQPAKLEDSAVYLCASSPDWGSYNEQFFGPGTRLTVL.

This clonotype was recorded a few times. This chain links TRBV3-1 with TRBJ2-5; 9 positions agree with TRBD2. The CDR3 length is 17 residues. V was pared by 4 bases and J by 5 bases, with 14 bases of the junction left unmatched. Looked up from germline, CDR1 is LGHDT and CDR2 is YNNKEL (reference sequence). The CDR3, as DNA: TGTGCCAGCAGCCCCCCGCTAGGTAGCGGGGGAGATGAGACCCAGTACTTC. It is translated as CASSPPLGSGGDETQYF.

There are a few counts of this clonotype. V usage is TRBV7-3 and J usage is TRBJ1-1; TRBD1 is a possible D gene (6 bases). CDR1 and CDR2 (germline): SGHTA, FQGTGA. Trimming took off 5 bases at V and 4 bases at J, with 14 bases between the two ends. This CDR3 region has 14 residues. CDR3 nucleotides: TGTGCCAGCAGCCCCAGGGGTTCCTTCACTGAAGCTTTCTTT. As protein: CASSPRGSFTEAFF.

This clonotype was counted between two and nine times. The chain couples TRBV4-1 to TRBJ1-1; possibly TRBD1 for D (6 bases). Trimming took off 4 bases at V and 6 bases at J, with 18 bases between the two ends. This CDR3 comprises 15 residues. CDR1 and CDR2 from the germline V gene are MGHRA and YSYEKL. The CDR3 reads CASSPGQGPKAEAFF. In nucleotides, the CDR3 is TGCGCCAGCAGCCCAGGCCAGGGGCCCAAAGCTGAAGCTTTCTTT.

The chain employs TRBV7-2 and TRBJ2-5, with 12 bases that match TRBD2. J gave up 2 bases and V 0 bases, and 4 bases lay outside the gene matches. Germline lookup yields CDR1 SGHTA and CDR2 FQGNSA. This CDR3 spans 17 amino acids. In nucleotides, the CDR3 is TGTGCCAGCAGCTTAGCGGTGCTAGCGGGGGGGCAAGAGACCCAGTACTTC. It is translated as CASSLAVLAGGQETQYF.

In DNA, the CDR3 is TGTGCCAGCAGTGATTCGGGCGGAAGTGATGGCTACACCTTC. This encodes CASSDSGGSDGYTF. V gene TRBV25-1 combines with J gene TRBJ1-2; D is unresolved. V dropped 3 bases and J dropped 6 bases, with 14 bases sitting between them. This CDR3 is 14 amino acids long. Germline V gene lookup returns CDR1 MGHDK and CDR2 SYGVNS.

This chain joins TRBV6-5 and TRBJ1-2, with D possibly being TRBD1 (6 bases). The CDR3 totals 16 residues. Trimming removed 0 bases from V and 8 bases from J, with 19 bases in between. CDR1 and CDR2 (germline): MNHEY, SVGAGI. DNA for the CDR3: TGTGCCAGCAGTTACTCGAGGGAGGGGGGGGCGCGAGGCTACACCTTC. Its translation is CASSYSREGGARGYTF.